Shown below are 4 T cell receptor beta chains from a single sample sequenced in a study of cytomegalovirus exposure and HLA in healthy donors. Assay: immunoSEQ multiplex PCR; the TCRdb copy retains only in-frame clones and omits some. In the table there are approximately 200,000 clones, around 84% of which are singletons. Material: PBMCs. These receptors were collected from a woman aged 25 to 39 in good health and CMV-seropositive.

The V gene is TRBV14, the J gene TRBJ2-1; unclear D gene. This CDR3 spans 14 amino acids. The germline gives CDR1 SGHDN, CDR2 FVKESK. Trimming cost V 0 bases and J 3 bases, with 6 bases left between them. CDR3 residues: CASSQDQVYNEQFF. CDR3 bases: TGTGCCAGCAGCCAAGATCAGGTCTACAATGAGCAGTTCTTC.

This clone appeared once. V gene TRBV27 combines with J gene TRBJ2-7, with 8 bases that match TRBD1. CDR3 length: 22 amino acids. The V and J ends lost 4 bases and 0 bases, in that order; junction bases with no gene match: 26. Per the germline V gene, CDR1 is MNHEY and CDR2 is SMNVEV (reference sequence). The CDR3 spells CASSSAPGGWGQVALSSYEQYF. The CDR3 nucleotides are TGTGCCAGCAGTTCTGCCCCGGGTGGGTGGGGACAGGTGGCCCTTAGCTCCTACGAGCAGTACTTC.

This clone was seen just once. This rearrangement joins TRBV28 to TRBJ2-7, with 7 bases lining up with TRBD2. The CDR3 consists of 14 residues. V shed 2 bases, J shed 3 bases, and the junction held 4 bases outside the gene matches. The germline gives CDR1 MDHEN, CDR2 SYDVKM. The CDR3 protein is CASSLRGSYYEQYF. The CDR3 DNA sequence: TGTGCCAGCAGTTTACGCGGGAGTTACTACGAGCAGTACTTC.

The CDR3 DNA follows: TGTGCCTGGATCGCCGGAGGCCCCTACGAGCAGTACTTC. It is translated as CAWIAGGPYEQYF. This chain connects TRBV30 to TRBJ2-7; D may be TRBD2 (5 bases). Germline loops: CDR1 GTSNPN, CDR2 SVGIG (reference sequence). This CDR3 is 13 amino acids long. With 4 bases removed from V and 2 bases from J, the gap between germline ends came to 12 bases.